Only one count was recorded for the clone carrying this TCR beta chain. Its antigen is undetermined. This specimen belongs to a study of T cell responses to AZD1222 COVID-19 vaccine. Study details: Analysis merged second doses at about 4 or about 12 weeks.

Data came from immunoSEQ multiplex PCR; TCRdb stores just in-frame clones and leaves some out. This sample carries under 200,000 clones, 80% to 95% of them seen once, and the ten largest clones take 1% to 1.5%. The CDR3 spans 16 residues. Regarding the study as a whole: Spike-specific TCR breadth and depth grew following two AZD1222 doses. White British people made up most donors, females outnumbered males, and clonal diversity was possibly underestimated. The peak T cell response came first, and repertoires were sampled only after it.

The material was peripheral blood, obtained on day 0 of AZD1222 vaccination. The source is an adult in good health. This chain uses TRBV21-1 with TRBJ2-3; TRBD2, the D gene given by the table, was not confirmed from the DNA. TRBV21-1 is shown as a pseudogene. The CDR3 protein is CARSGTSGGYTDTQYF. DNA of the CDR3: TGTGCCAGATCCGGGACTAGCGGGGGTTACACAGATACGCAGTATTTT.